This T cell receptor (beta chain) originates from a study of cytomegalovirus exposure and HLA in healthy donors. CDR1 MNHEY and CDR2 SVGAGI come from the germline V gene. Trimming at V came to 5 bases and at J to 5 bases, leaving 6 bases not matched to a gene. The CDR3 loop spans 15 amino acids. PCR employed 60 Vbeta and 13 Jbeta primers. Profiled with immunoSEQ multiplex PCR; TCRdb holds only in-frame clones, not every one. The sample carries just over 95,000 clones, less than 80% recorded once. This sequence joins TRBV6-5 and TRBJ2-2, with TRBD1 matching over 9 bases. Input material: PBMCs. The sequence was collected from a woman in her thirties or forties in good health and CMV-seropositive. CDR3 loop: CASSRGTGHTGELFF. Written as DNA, the CDR3 is TGTGCCAGCAGTCGAGGGACAGGGCATACCGGGGAGCTGTTTTTT.